The source of this T cell receptor beta chain is a study of Ad26.COV2.S vaccination and SARS-CoV-2 variants. Study as a whole: The study gave Ad26.COV2.S intramuscularly, once or twice 56 days apart.

Stated treatment: 19 received Ad26.COV2.S at low or high dose, single or two shots; about 5 received placebo; per-sample allocation not given. Material that was analyzed had been drawn on day 63 after the first vaccine or placebo injection. Broader study findings: People who got the vaccine or the placebo had similar non-spike TCR breadth. Measurements of TCR breadth and depth may have given underestimates of the total T cell responses. Once vaccination had occurred, spike-specific CD8+ and CD4+ T cell responses reportedly showed substantial breadth.

This CDR3 comprises 14 residues. V lost 0 bases and J 4 bases, leaving 9 bases between the germline ends. Germline values: CDR1 MNHNY, CDR2 SVGAGI (reference sequence). About this clone: Its antigen is as yet unknown.

TCRdb keeps only in-frame clones here, not all; method: immunoSEQ multiplex PCR. The sample lists a few hundred thousand clones, under 90% occurring once. The TCR sequence derives from a person aged 18-60 years who received the Ad26.COV2.S COVID-19 vaccine or a placebo. The material was peripheral blood, obtained in a trial of Ad26.COV2.S vaccine versus placebo. The chain couples TRBV6-6 to TRBJ1-2; maybe TRBD1 (5 bases). CDR3 nucleotide sequence: TGTGCCAGCAGTTACTCAGGGGAATCCTATGGCTACACCTTC. As protein: CASSYSGESYGYTF.